This TCR beta chain was captured by sequencing in a study of blood T cell repertoires in COVID-19. This clone appeared a single time. The CDR3 is 15 amino acids. Germline CDR1 MNHEY, CDR2 SMNVEV (reference sequence). Trimming at V came to 6 bases and at J to 4 bases, leaving 9 bases not matched to a gene. In the study's own analysis: From reference gene primer amplification, estimates of nucleated cell counts were derived. TCRdb's table, derived via immunoSEQ multiplex PCR, lists solely in-frame clones and lacks some. The V and J calls and the clone size are those of that table, but D and trimming were determined from the DNA. Here the sample spans approximately 180,000 clones, approximately 82% being singletons. The cohort comprised adults aged about 18 to 100 years residing in under 30 US areas. Cohort assignment relied on participant-reported clinical history. Before being deemed recovered, Cohort 3 donors had two negative PCRs, clearance, or symptom resolution.

The sequencing sample was made of PBMCs or T cells enriched from blood (not recorded which). This chain joins TRBV27 and TRBJ2-7; 10 bases map to TRBD1. The clonotype comes from a woman in her fifties or sixties who had recovered from COVID-19. CDR3 coding DNA: TGTGCCAGCAGCTCACCGGGACAGGGGACTTACGAGCAGTACTTC. This codes for CASSSPGQGTYEQYF.